What follows are 32 T cell receptor beta chains derived from one specimen sequenced in a study of neurological immune-mediated disorders. TCRdb called the 5' RACE reads again in MiXCR, with one record for every CDR3 protein. The sample records 25,000 to 30,000 distinct CDR3 sequences, 3% to 3.5% being singletons. The sequenced sample consisted of PBMCs. These receptors all come from a woman in her twenties or thirties with multiple sclerosis.

This clonotype has at least ten counts. This rearrangement joins TRBV6-5 to TRBJ2-7; 7 nucleotides line up with TRBD1. This CDR3 spans 16 amino acids. V lost 5 bases to trimming and J lost 5 bases; unmatched junction nucleotides: 15. Germline CDR1 MNHEY, CDR2 SVGAGI. The CDR3 nucleotides are TGTGCCAGCAGTCGCAGACAGGGAAGTGTTCGGGACGAGCAGTACTTC. This translates into CASSRRQGSVRDEQYF.

This clonotype was observed many times. The chain employs TRBV5-1 and TRBJ2-1, with D possibly being TRBD1 (6 bases). CDR1 is SGHRS and CDR2 is YFSETQ in the germline V gene. CDR3 length: 16 residues. V lost 5 bases and J 13 bases, leaving 28 bases between the germline ends. CDR3 sequence reads: CASRQLVTRGGYPQFF. The DNA for the CDR3 is TGCGCCAGCAGACAACTGGTAACCAGAGGGGGTTATCCTCAGTTCTTC.

This clonotype was observed many times. The chain combines TRBV20-1 with TRBJ2-1; 13 bases fit TRBD2. The V and J ends lost 7 bases and 1 base, in that order; junction bases with no gene match: 10. This CDR3 spans 17 amino acids. Germline CDR1 is DFQATT and CDR2 is SNEGSKA (reference sequence). DNA of the CDR3: TGCAGTGACCGATCGGGACTAGCGGGAACGTCCTACAATGAGCAGTTCTTC. This sequence encodes CSDRSGLAGTSYNEQFF.

The sample holds many counts of this clonotype. The chain couples TRBV11-2 to TRBJ2-3; 13 positions agree with TRBD2. This CDR3 has 17 amino acids. From germline, CDR1 is SGHAT and CDR2 FQNNGV. The V gene end was trimmed by 6 bases and the J gene end by 2 bases; junction bases not matched to a gene: 8. The CDR3 reads CASSFLGTSGNTDTQYF. The CDR3 nucleotides read TGTGCCAGCAGTTTCCTAGGGACTAGCGGGAACACAGATACGCAGTATTTT.

This clonotype was found many times. V gene TRBV29-1 combines with J gene TRBJ2-3; D is uncertain. Trimming stripped 2 bases from V and 6 bases from J, with 6 bases between. The germline V gene encodes CDR1 SQVTM and CDR2 ANQGSEA. The CDR3 has 11 amino acids. CDR3 loop: CSVEISDTQYF. CDR3 coding DNA: TGCAGCGTTGAAATCTCCGATACGCAGTATTTT.

Within the sample, this clonotype is medium-sized (0.01 to 0.1%). This chain uses TRBV12-3 or TRBV12-4 with TRBJ2-2; D is uncertain. V was clipped by 5 bases and J by 6 bases, with 19 bases between them. The CDR3 is made up of 16 amino acids. CDR3 region: CASSPALARSAGELFF. DNA for the CDR3: TGTGCCAGCAGTCCCGCCCTCGCCAGGTCTGCCGGGGAGCTGTTTTTT.

This clonotype was detected many times. V and J are TRBV25-1 and TRBJ1-2, with D perhaps TRBD1 (5 bases). The CDR3 loop spans 16 amino acids. Germline assignment: CDR1 MGHDK and CDR2 SYGVNS. Trimming shortened V by 3 bases and J by 8 bases, and 22 bases separated the two germline ends. The CDR3 loop is CASSDPSGLSGLGYTF. The CDR3 nucleotides read TGTGCCAGCAGTGACCCCTCGGGACTTTCAGGGCTCGGCTACACCTTC.

This clonotype was seen repeatedly, ten times or more. The J gene is TRBJ2-7, the V gene TRBV3-1; tentative D call: TRBD2 (6 bases). This CDR3 contains 13 residues. Germline V lookup: CDR1 LGHDT, CDR2 YNNKEL (reference sequence). Trimming pared 0 bases from V and 8 bases from J, leaving 11 bases between. The CDR3 nucleotides read TGTGCCAGCAGCCAAGATGGAGGGAGGAAGCAGTACTTC. It codes for CASSQDGGRKQYF.

This clonotype has at least ten counts. Just one base apart from a much larger clone, this may be a read error. The V and J genes are TRBV11-3 and TRBJ2-2, with 7 bases lining up with TRBD1. The CDR3 runs 14 residues. CDR1 and CDR2 from the germline V gene are SGHNT and YENEEA. V shed 6 bases, J shed 2 bases, and the junction held 3 bases outside the gene matches. The CDR3 region is CASRRDRNTGELFF. The CDR3 coding sequence is TGTGCCAGCAGGAGGGACAGAAACACCGGGGAGCTGTTTTTT.

This clonotype has at least ten counts. This chain joins TRBV7-2 and TRBJ1-3; D ambiguous. V lost 1 base and J 2 bases, leaving 6 bases between the germline ends. Germline assignment: CDR1 SGHTA and CDR2 FQGNSA. The CDR3 sequence is 14 residues long. CDR3 sequence reads: CASSLEVPGNTIYF. DNA of the CDR3: TGTGCCAGCAGCTTAGAAGTGCCTGGAAACACCATATATTTT.

In this sample, this clonotype turned up many times. The V gene is TRBV7-4, the J gene TRBJ1-5; D possibly corresponds to TRBD1 (5 bases). V gave up 1 base and J gave up 2 bases, with 15 bases separating them. The germline CDR1 and CDR2 sequences are SGHVT and SQSDAQ. The CDR3 length is 17 residues. CDR3 amino acids: CASSLGPRELCNQPQHF. CDR3 DNA sequence: TGTGCCAGCAGCTTAGGTCCCAGGGAGCTTTGCAATCAGCCCCAGCATTTT.

In this sample, this clonotype turned up many times. The rearrangement uses TRBV20-1 and TRBJ2-1; TRBD2 is a possible D gene (5 bases). Trimming shortened V by 3 bases and J by 0 bases, and 9 bases separated the two germline ends. CDR1 is DFQATT and CDR2 is SNEGSKA in the germline V gene (reference sequence). CDR3 size: 14 residues. The CDR3 sequence: CSARPGSSYNEQFF. In DNA, the CDR3 is TGCAGTGCTAGGCCGGGGAGCTCCTACAATGAGCAGTTCTTC.

This clonotype was recorded at least ten times. The V gene is TRBV7-2, the J gene TRBJ1-1; the D is unclear. Trimming removed 3 bases from V and 1 base from J, with 9 bases in between. Germline values: CDR1 SGHTA, CDR2 FQGNSA. The length of the CDR3 is 14 residues. CDR3: CASSFASQNTEAFF. The CDR3 DNA follows: TGTGCCAGCAGCTTCGCCAGTCAGAACACTGAAGCTTTCTTT.

This clonotype was picked up many times. The chain carries TRBV10-3 and TRBJ2-1, with D unresolved. Trimming cost V 5 bases and J 9 bases, with 8 bases left between them. The CDR3 extends over 11 amino acids. CDR1 is ENHRY, CDR2 SYGVKD, per germline. The CDR3, as DNA: TGTGCCATCAGTTATAGTGGTGAGCAGTTCTTC. It specifies CAISYSGEQFF.

There are many counts of this clonotype. V usage is TRBV20-1 and J usage is TRBJ2-7, with 9 bases lining up with TRBD2. CDR3 length: 16 residues. The germline CDR1 and CDR2 sequences are DFQATT and SNEGSKA (reference sequence). Losses at the gene ends were 6 bases for V and 7 bases for J; bases not matched to a gene: 19. The CDR3 loop is CSASRDGVAGAGEQYF. CDR3 DNA sequence: TGCAGTGCCAGCCGGGATGGAGTAGCGGGAGCGGGGGAGCAGTACTTC.

This clonotype was counted at least ten times. The rearrangement joins TRBV27 to TRBJ2-2; 10 bases are a match to TRBD2. The ends lost 6 bases at V and 6 bases at J; junction bases unmatched: 7. The CDR3 is 15 amino acids. Germline V lookup: CDR1 MNHEY, CDR2 SMNVEV (reference sequence). CDR3 bases: TGTGCCAGCAGACCTCAACTAGCGGGACCCGGGGAGCTGTTTTTT. Its protein is CASRPQLAGPGELFF.

This clonotype was seen ten or more times. The V gene is TRBV5-6, the J gene TRBJ1-2; D may be TRBD1 (5 bases). Trimming left V 1 base short and J 6 bases short, with 10 bases between. The germline V gene encodes CDR1 SGHDT and CDR2 YYEEEE. This CDR3 spans 13 amino acids. The CDR3 bases are TGTGCCAGCAGCTTGTCCTCAGGGAATGGCTACACCTTC. Translating gives CASSLSSGNGYTF.

Many counts were recorded for this clonotype. The chain links TRBV20-1 to TRBJ1-4; D ambiguous. The CDR3 has 14 amino acids. With 3 bases removed from V and 4 bases from J, the gap between germline ends came to 12 bases. Germline V gives CDR1 DFQATT, CDR2 SNEGSKA (reference sequence). The CDR3 nucleotides read TGCAGTGCTAGGGTGGACCTTGGTAATGAAAAACTGTTTTTT. Translating gives CSARVDLGNEKLFF.

In this sample, this clonotype turned up a few times. A much larger clonotype is one base distant, so this may be a read error. The chain links TRBV7-2 to TRBJ2-3; D unresolved. The CDR3 spans 12 residues. With 5 bases removed from V and 4 bases from J, the gap between germline ends came to 7 bases. CDR1 SGHTA and CDR2 FQGNSA come from the germline V gene. CDR3 region: CASSTGPDTQYF. The CDR3, as DNA: TGTGCCAGCAGCACTGGACCAGATACGCAGTATTTT.

This clonotype was picked up many times. Its ends do not fully match the called genes, so a read error is possible. V usage is TRBV2 and J usage is TRBJ1-6; tentative D call: TRBD1 (6 bases). CDR1 and CDR2 from the germline V gene are SNHLY and FYNNEI. This CDR3 region has 14 residues. CDR3 sequence: CASSTDRYRSPLNF. Here the CDR3 DNA reads TGTGCCAGCAGTACTGACAGGTATCGCTCACCCCTCAACTTT.

This clonotype has at least ten counts. The chain couples TRBV18 to TRBJ1-1, with unresolved D. This CDR3 comprises 11 residues. Germline loops: CDR1 KGHSH, CDR2 LQKENI. With 4 bases removed from V and 3 bases from J, the gap between germline ends came to 3 bases. The CDR3 DNA reads TGTGCCAGCTCACAGGACACTGAAGCTTTCTTT. Amino acids: CASSQDTEAFF.

The V call is TRBV5-1, the J call TRBJ1-1, with unresolved D. CDR3 length: 14 amino acids. Per germline, CDR1 SGHRS and CDR2 YFSETQ. Trimming took 4 bases from V and 2 from J, leaving 12 bases between them. CDR3 coding DNA: TGCGCCAGCAGCCTCACACCGGACAACACTGAAGCTTTCTTT. Translated: CASSLTPDNTEAFF.

This clonotype was recorded many times. The rearrangement uses TRBV27 and TRBJ1-1; D is unresolved. Germline CDR1 is MNHEY and CDR2 is SMNVEV (reference sequence). Trimming took off 7 bases at V and 0 bases at J, with 12 bases between the two ends. CDR3 length equals 14 residues. CDR3 protein: CASTKTGMNTEAFF. Written as DNA, the CDR3 is TGTGCCAGCACCAAGACTGGAATGAACACTGAAGCTTTCTTT.

This clonotype was counted between two and nine times. A single base separates this from a much larger clone, so it may be a read error. The chain carries TRBV27 and TRBJ1-2; D gene ambiguous. V was cut by 11 bases and J by 1 base, with 17 bases left in between. CDR1 is MNHEY and CDR2 is SMNVEV in the germline V gene (reference sequence). The CDR3 has 14 amino acids. The CDR3 protein is CAGGKVGGNYGYTF. CDR3 DNA sequence: TGTGCCGGCGGGAAGGTAGGAGGTAACTATGGCTACACCTTC.

There are many counts of this clonotype. The chain uses TRBV6-6 and TRBJ2-1, with TRBD2 matching over 11 bases. The CDR3 has 15 residues. The germline CDR1 and CDR2 sequences are MNHNY and SVGAGI (reference sequence). J gave up 2 bases and V 6 bases, and 3 bases lay outside the gene matches. As DNA, the CDR3 is TGTGCCAGCAGACCACTAGCGGGAGCCTACAATGAGCAGTTCTTC. Its translation: CASRPLAGAYNEQFF.

The table lists this clonotype with a few counts. This sequence joins TRBV4-3 and TRBJ1-6; TRBD1 matches 7 bases. The J segment lost 0 bases and the V segment lost 0 bases, leaving 2 bases of the junction unmatched. The CDR3 runs to 17 residues. Germline V gene lookup returns CDR1 LGHNA and CDR2 YSLEER. For the CDR3, the DNA is TGCGCCAGCAGCCAAGAGACAGGGAGCTCCTATAATTCACCCCTCCACTTT. Translated, it gives CASSQETGSSYNSPLHF.

By sample share, this clonotype is medium-sized. The genes are TRBV5-1 and TRBJ1-2; 7 bases line up with TRBD1. This CDR3 spans 14 amino acids. V was clipped by 4 bases and J by 3 bases; unmatched bases: 6. Germline V CDR1 and CDR2: SGHRS, YFSETQ. CDR3 nucleotides: TGCGCCAGCAGCCCGGACAGGTTCTACTATGGCTACACCTTC. It is translated as CASSPDRFYYGYTF.

Only a few counts were recorded for this clonotype. A clone one base away is much larger, so this may be a read error. The chain uses TRBV5-1 and TRBJ2-7, with D possibly matching TRBD2 (5 bases). V was cut by 7 bases and J by 7 bases, with 24 bases left in between. The CDR3 totals 15 residues. Germline lookup yields CDR1 SGHRS and CDR2 YFSETQ. The CDR3 coding sequence is TGCGCCAGCGCAGAAAAATCGGGAAAGGGAAGGGAGCAGTACTTC. It codes for CASAEKSGKGREQYF. Complete variable domain (other parts from reference TRBV5-1 and TRBJ2-7): KAGVTQTPRYLIKTRGQQVTLSCSPISGHRSVSWYQQTPGQGLQFLFEYFSETQRNKGNFPGRFSGRQFSNSRSEMNVSTLELGDSALYLCASAEKSGKGREQYFGPGTRLTVT.

This clonotype was recorded many times. Compared with germline, one end of the junction differs, possibly owing to a read error. The chain employs TRBV20-1 and TRBJ1-6; D might be TRBD1 (6 bases). Germline lookup yields CDR1 DFQATT and CDR2 SNEGSKA (reference sequence). This CDR3 contains 13 residues. In nucleotides, the CDR3 is TGCAGTGCTTCAGGGGAGGCTAATTCACCCCTCAACTTT. This translates into CSASGEANSPLNF.

This clonotype was detected only a few times. This chain uses TRBV20-1 with TRBJ2-7, with D perhaps TRBD1 (6 bases). V was shortened by 3 bases and J by 7 bases, with 10 bases between the two germline ends. The CDR3 is 11 amino acids. Germline V gives CDR1 DFQATT, CDR2 SNEGSKA (reference sequence). The CDR3 reads CSASAGEEQYF. CDR3 sequence (DNA): TGCAGTGCTAGTGCAGGGGAAGAGCAGTACTTC.

There are many counts of this clonotype. This rearrangement joins TRBV7-2 to TRBJ2-2, with D tentatively TRBD2 (5 bases). The V and J ends lost 1 base and 1 base respectively, with 7 bases between them. This CDR3 contains 15 residues. The V gene's germline CDR1 is SGHTA and CDR2 FQGNSA. This CDR3 reads CASSLGRGNTGELFF. In DNA form, the CDR3 reads TGTGCCAGCAGCTTAGGTCGGGGGAACACCGGGGAGCTGTTTTTT.

This clonotype was recorded at least ten times. This chain joins TRBV7-7 and TRBJ2-7; 9 bases align to TRBD2. Per the germline V gene, CDR1 is SSHAT and CDR2 is FNYEAQ (reference sequence). Germline trimming cut 5 bases from V and 3 bases from J; bases unmatched to any gene: 8. This CDR3 is built from 15 residues. Here the CDR3 reads CASSPSPTSGYEQYF. Here the CDR3 DNA reads TGTGCCAGCAGCCCCAGCCCGACTAGCGGCTACGAGCAGTACTTC.